A selection of T cell receptor beta chains follows, all from one sample in a study of T cells after posttransplantation cyclophosphamide. Repertoires were generated with immunoSEQ multiplex PCR, while TCRdb's copy carries only in-frame clones and drops some. Counted here are some 18,000 clones, around 90% occurring once; the ten biggest clones make up just under 7.5%. Sequencing was performed on PBMCs, taken after allogeneic stem cell transplant with posttransplant cyclophosphamide. The receptors were gathered from a female patient aged 40 to 50 who received an allogeneic stem cell transplant from a related donor, was CMV-positive, and had no GVHD. Among the T cells, some may be from the graft donor. Each CDR3 is given with its conserved first and last residue. D genes are given only for firm matches.

TRBV13,.,14,CASSLEVQGGEQYF
TRBV4-1,.,13,CASSPFPYNEQFF
TRBV2,TRBD2,15,CASSSLAGGYNEQFF
TRBV28,TRBD2,15,CASSLRLAGVYEQYF
TRBV5-6,.,13,CASSLVTLGEAFF
TRBV25-1,.,17,CASSERAGRSACYEQYF
TRBV7-9,TRBD2,15,CASIDRGGNTGELFF
TRBV11-2,TRBD2,15,CASSRGSSSYYEQYF
TRBV19,TRBD1,12,CASSPDRGGAFF
TRBV5-4,TRBD2,16,CASSVGLAGDTDTQYF
TRBV5-1,TRBD1,15,CASSSSPGQHDEQYF
TRBV30,TRBD1,15,CAWSLSLTGGNEQYF
TRBV19,.,15,CASSIRSSANYEQYF
TRBV29-1,TRBD2,15,CSVGVAGVGWSEQFF
TRBV6-5,TRBD2,15,CASSYYSGRAYEQYF
TRBV6-6,.,16,CASSSSTRTGPYEQYF
TRBV27,TRBD2,17,CASSFGGLAGETDTQYF
TRBV5-1,.,14,CASSLLGRTGELFF
TRBV4-3,TRBD1,15,CASSPTTGGSYEQYF
TRBV27,TRBD2,16,CASSSGTSGQPGELFF
TRBV15,.,17,CATSRVGSGETKNIQYF
TRBV6-1,TRBD1,14,CASSLDRVVDTQYF
TRBV5-1,.,13,CASSLVANTEAFF